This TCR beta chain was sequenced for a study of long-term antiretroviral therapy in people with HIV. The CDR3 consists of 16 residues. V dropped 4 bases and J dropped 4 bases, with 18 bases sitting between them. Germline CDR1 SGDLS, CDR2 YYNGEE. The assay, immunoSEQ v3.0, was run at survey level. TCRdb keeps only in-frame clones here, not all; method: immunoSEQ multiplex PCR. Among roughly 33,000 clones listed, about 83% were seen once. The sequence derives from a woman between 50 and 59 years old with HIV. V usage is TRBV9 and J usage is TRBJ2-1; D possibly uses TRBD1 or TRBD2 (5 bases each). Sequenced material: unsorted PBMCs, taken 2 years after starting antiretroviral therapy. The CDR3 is CASSSHPRGGYNEQFF. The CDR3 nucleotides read TGTGCCAGCAGCTCTCACCCTAGGGGCGGGTACAATGAGCAGTTCTTC.